A single sample gave rise to the 23 T cell receptor beta chains below, sequenced in a study of cytomegalovirus exposure and HLA in healthy donors. The PCR was carried out with 60 Vbeta primers and 13 Jbeta primers. The assay was immunoSEQ multiplex PCR, and TCRdb's table has in-frame clones only and misses some. The sample shows roughly 180,000 clones, around 82% of them seen only once. The sequencing sample was made of PBMCs. Every receptor here comes from a man aged 25-40 years in good health and CMV-seronegative.

V and J are TRBV14 and TRBJ2-1; 11 nucleotides line up with TRBD2. V shed 4 bases and J 6 bases; nucleotides not matched to a gene: 8. This CDR3 is built from 16 residues. Germline-derived CDR1 and CDR2 are SGHDN and FVKESK. The CDR3 DNA sequence: TGTGCCAGCAGCCCCCTAGCGGGGGGTGTACTCAATGAGCAGTTCTTC. Its protein product is CASSPLAGGVLNEQFF.

The rearrangement links TRBV12-5 to TRBJ1-2; D is unclear. V was cut by 0 bases and J by 6 bases, with 11 bases left in between. This CDR3 is built from 14 residues. Germline lookup yields CDR1 LGHNT and CDR2 FRNRAP. CDR3 bases: TGTGCTAGTGGTTTGGTACTAGAGACACATGGCTACACCTTC. Encoded protein: CASGLVLETHGYTF.

This CDR3 is CASSFSDTQYF. Written as DNA, the CDR3 is TGTGCCAGCAGCTTCTCGGATACGCAGTATTTT. The rearrangement uses TRBV7-9 and TRBJ2-3; D remains ambiguous. Trimming left V 3 bases short and J 6 bases short, with 4 bases between. The germline V gene has CDR1 SEHNR and CDR2 FQNEAQ (reference sequence). This CDR3 spans 11 amino acids.

The chain couples TRBV6-4 to TRBJ2-7; perhaps TRBD2 as D (6 bases). This CDR3 is built from 13 residues. V lost 4 bases and J 6 bases, leaving 13 bases between the germline ends. Germline CDR1 and CDR2: MRHNA and SNTAGT. CDR3 residues: CASSAQGGSEQYF. The CDR3 DNA sequence: TGTGCCAGCAGTGCCCAAGGAGGGAGCGAGCAGTACTTC.

The CDR3 bases are TGTGCCAGCAGCGTAGATGGCAGGGGGCACTCGGCGTTAAACGAGCAGTACTTC. Translation gives CASSVDGRGHSALNEQYF. This rearrangement joins TRBV9 to TRBJ2-7; 8 nucleotides line up with TRBD1. CDR1 and CDR2 (germline): SGDLS, YYNGEE. The V and J ends lost 0 bases and 5 bases, in that order; junction bases with no gene match: 16. CDR3 length: 18 amino acids.

DNA of the CDR3: TGTGCCAGCAGCTTGAACTCCTTGAACTATGGCTACACCTTC. It specifies CASSLNSLNYGYTF. The chain is built from TRBV11-2 and TRBJ1-2; D unresolved. V lost 3 bases and J lost 2, with 10 bases in between. The length of the CDR3 is 14 residues. Per the germline V gene, CDR1 is SGHAT and CDR2 is FQNNGV. Using reference TRBV11-2 and TRBJ1-2 for the parts outside the CDR3, the full variable domain is EAGVAQSPRYKIIEKRQSVAFWCNPISGHATLYWYQQILGQGPKLLIQFQNNGVVDDSQLPKDRFSAERLKGVDSTLKIQPAKLEDSAVYLCASSLNSLNYGYTFGSGTRLTVV.

This chain joins TRBV7-9 and TRBJ1-2; 7 bases are a match to TRBD1. CDR1 SEHNR and CDR2 FQNEAQ come from the germline V gene (reference sequence). The J segment lost 2 bases and the V segment lost 5 bases, leaving 17 bases of the junction unmatched. The CDR3 loop spans 18 amino acids. Written as DNA, the CDR3 is TGTGCCAGCAGCCGACCCGACAGGGAAGCTAGATACAACTATGGCTACACCTTC. Its translation: CASSRPDREARYNYGYTF.

This clone was seen just once. The chain links TRBV5-6 to TRBJ2-1, with 10 positions matching TRBD1. This CDR3 has 17 residues. After removal of 4 bases from V and 7 bases from J, the junction contained 14 bases not matched to a gene. Germline loops: CDR1 SGHDT, CDR2 YYEEEE. The CDR3 region has the DNA TGTGCCAGCAGCCGACTCACCGGGACAGGGGAGGTAAATGAGCAGTTCTTC. It specifies CASSRLTGTGEVNEQFF.

This sequence joins TRBV4-2 and TRBJ1-4; no firm D call. Per germline, CDR1 LGHNA and CDR2 YNFKEQ. The ends were cut back, 0 bases at V and 5 bases at J, with 16 bases in the middle. The CDR3 is 17 amino acids. The CDR3, as DNA: TGTGCCAGCAGCCAAGATTCAGGTTGGCAGGCCAATGAAAAACTGTTTTTT. Translation gives CASSQDSGWQANEKLFF.

The rearrangement uses TRBV6-1 and TRBJ2-1; 9 bases fit TRBD2. The germline CDR1 and CDR2 sequences are MNHNS and SASEGT. There are 15 residues in the CDR3. The trim removed 10 bases at V and 4 bases at J, leaving 11 bases unmatched. CDR3 sequence (DNA): TGTGCCACCCTCTTGCGGGGGGGTCTTTACAATGAGCAGTTCTTC. Translated, it gives CATLLRGGLYNEQFF.

This clone turned up a few times. The chain combines TRBV2 with TRBJ2-7, with D maybe TRBD2 (6 bases). Germline loops: CDR1 SNHLY, CDR2 FYNNEI. The CDR3 totals 16 residues. V was clipped by 5 bases and J by 4 bases, with 21 bases between them. The DNA for the CDR3 is TGTGCCAGCAGTACCGGGAGTAGCTTTCAATATTACGAGCAGTACTTC. It yields the protein CASSTGSSFQYYEQYF.

The chain is built from TRBV6-5 and TRBJ1-1; no reliable D call. This CDR3 region has 12 residues. The germline V gene has CDR1 MNHEY and CDR2 SVGAGI. Trimming took off 6 bases at V and 3 bases at J, with 8 bases between the two ends. CDR3 in amino acids: CASSLTYTEAFF. The CDR3 nucleotides are TGTGCCAGCAGCCTGACATACACTGAAGCTTTCTTT.

The chain has TRBV7-9 and TRBJ2-7; 8 bases are shared with TRBD1. V lost 5 bases, J lost 5 bases, and 8 bases stayed unmatched. In germline, CDR1 is SEHNR, CDR2 FQNEAQ (reference sequence). CDR3 length equals 14 residues. The CDR3 coding sequence is TGTGCCAGCAGCCGAGCCTCGGACAGGGACGAGCAGTACTTC. Translation gives CASSRASDRDEQYF.

The chain recombines TRBV6-6 with TRBJ1-3; the D gene is possibly TRBD1 (5 bases). Trimming left V 6 bases short and J 8 bases short, with 11 bases between. Germline loops: CDR1 MNHNY, CDR2 SVGAGI (reference sequence). This CDR3 contains 12 residues. CDR3 nucleotides: TGTGCCAGCAGCCCCGGGGGAGACACCATATATTTT. This translates into CASSPGGDTIYF.

V gene TRBV27 combines with J gene TRBJ1-5; D is perhaps TRBD1 (5 bases). The CDR3 has 12 residues. The V end lost 6 bases, the J end lost 6 bases, and 9 bases lay between the germline ends. The germline CDR1 and CDR2 sequences are MNHEY and SMNVEV (reference sequence). This CDR3 reads CASSRGGQPQHF. CDR3 bases: TGTGCCAGCAGCCGGGGGGGTCAGCCCCAGCATTTT.

The CDR3 here is CASSLARGLANTGELFF. The CDR3 coding sequence is TGCGCCAGCAGCTTGGCTCGCGGGCTCGCGAACACCGGGGAGCTGTTTTTT. This chain joins TRBV5-1 and TRBJ2-2, with D perhaps matching TRBD2 (5 bases). Trimming shortened V by 0 bases and J by 0 bases, and 12 bases separated the two germline ends. Germline V lookup: CDR1 SGHRS, CDR2 YFSETQ. The CDR3 runs to 17 residues.

The gene calls are TRBV6-5 and TRBJ1-1; no clear D. Germline V gene sequence: CDR1 MNHEY, CDR2 SVGAGI. This CDR3 contains 14 residues. V lost 3 bases to trimming and J lost 3 bases, with 11 bases between them. CDR3 sequence (DNA): TGTGCCAGCAGTTATAACGGACTTTACACTGAAGCTTTCTTT. Its translation is CASSYNGLYTEAFF.

The chain carries TRBV7-8 and TRBJ2-6; D is unresolved. The germline CDR1 and CDR2 sequences are SGHVS and FQNEAQ. The V end lost 2 bases, the J end lost 1 base, and 6 bases lay between the germline ends. The CDR3 is 15 residues long. The CDR3 loop reads CASSLWRSGANVLTF. In DNA, the CDR3 is TGTGCCAGCAGCTTATGGCGGTCTGGGGCCAACGTCCTGACTTTC.

V is TRBV7-9 and J is TRBJ2-4, with 10 bases matching TRBD1. V shed 0 bases and J 1 base; nucleotides not matched to a gene: 0. Germline V CDR1 and CDR2: SEHNR, FQNEAQ (reference sequence). The length of the CDR3 is 16 residues. As DNA, the CDR3 is TGTGCCAGCAGCTTAGCGGGACAGGGGGCCAAAAACATTCAGTACTTC. The encoded protein is CASSLAGQGAKNIQYF.

The V and J genes are TRBV29-1 and TRBJ2-3, with D possibly being TRBD1 (5 bases). Trimming pared 5 bases from V and 2 bases from J, leaving 11 bases between. Looked up from germline, CDR1 is SQVTM and CDR2 is ANQGSEA. The CDR3 runs to 13 residues. The CDR3 loop reads CSVWQGSTDTQYF. The CDR3 DNA sequence: TGCAGCGTTTGGCAGGGTTCCACAGATACGCAGTATTTT.

This clone is a singleton in its sample. V gene TRBV19 combines with J gene TRBJ1-4; a weak D match, TRBD1 (5 bases). The germline CDR1 and CDR2 sequences are LNHDA and SQIVND (reference sequence). The length of the CDR3 is 15 residues. V gave up 3 bases and J gave up 3 bases, with 11 bases separating them. This CDR3 reads CASSMEGLPNEKLFF. CDR3 DNA: TGTGCCAGTAGTATGGAGGGGCTACCTAATGAAAAACTGTTTTTT.

This clone is a singleton in its sample. The V and J genes are TRBV4-1 and TRBJ2-7, with 9 bases aligning to TRBD1. There are 17 residues in the CDR3. In germline, CDR1 is MGHRA, CDR2 YSYEKL. Germline trimming cut 3 bases from V and 9 bases from J; bases unmatched to any gene: 18. CDR3 residues: CASSHSGAGTGIDGQYF. DNA for the CDR3: TGCGCCAGCAGCCATTCTGGAGCCGGGACAGGGATAGATGGGCAGTACTTC.

In DNA, the CDR3 is TGCGCCAGCAGCCAAGATCTGGCCAGGGCATCCGGCTACACCTTC. The encoded protein is CASSQDLARASGYTF. The V gene is TRBV4-1, the J gene TRBJ1-2, with a weak D call TRBD1 (5 bases). The CDR3 consists of 15 residues. Between the trimmed V and J ends, which lost 0 bases and 8 bases, there was a span of 16 bases. CDR1 is MGHRA and CDR2 is YSYEKL in the germline V gene.